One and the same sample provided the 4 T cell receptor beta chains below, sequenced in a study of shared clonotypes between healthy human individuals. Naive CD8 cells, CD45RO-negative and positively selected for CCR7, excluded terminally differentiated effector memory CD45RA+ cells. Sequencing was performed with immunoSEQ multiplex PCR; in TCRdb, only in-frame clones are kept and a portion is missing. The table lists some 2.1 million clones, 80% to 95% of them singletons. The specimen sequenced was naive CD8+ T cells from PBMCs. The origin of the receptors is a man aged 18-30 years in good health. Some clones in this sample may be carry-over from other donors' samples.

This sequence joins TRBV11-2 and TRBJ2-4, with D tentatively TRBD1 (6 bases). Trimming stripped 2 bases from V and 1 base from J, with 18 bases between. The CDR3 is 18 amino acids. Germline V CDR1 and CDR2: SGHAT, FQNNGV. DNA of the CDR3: TGTGCCAGCAGCTTAACGGCCCAGGGGTATATCGCCAAAAACATTCAGTACTTC. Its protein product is CASSLTAQGYIAKNIQYF.

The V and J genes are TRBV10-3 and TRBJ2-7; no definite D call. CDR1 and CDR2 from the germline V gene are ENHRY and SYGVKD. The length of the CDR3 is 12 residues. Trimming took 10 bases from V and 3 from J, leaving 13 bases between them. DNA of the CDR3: TGTGCCACCCGGCCCACTGGCTACGAGCAGTACTTC. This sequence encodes CATRPTGYEQYF.

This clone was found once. The CDR3 bases are TGTGCCAGCAGCCTGAATTATGAGCAGTTCTTC. Translating gives CASSLNYEQFF. The chain recombines TRBV7-2 with TRBJ2-1; D gene ambiguous. The CDR3 length is 11 residues. Deletions cut 5 bases from V and 8 bases from J, with 7 bases between. Germline CDR1 and CDR2: SGHTA and FQGNSA.

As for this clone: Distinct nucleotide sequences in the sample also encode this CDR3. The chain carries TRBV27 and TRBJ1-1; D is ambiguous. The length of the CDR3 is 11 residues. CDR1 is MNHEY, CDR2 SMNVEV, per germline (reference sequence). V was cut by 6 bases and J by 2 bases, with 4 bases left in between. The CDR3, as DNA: TGTGCCAGCAGCACAAACACTGAAGCTTTCTTT. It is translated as CASSTNTEAFF.